This T cell receptor (beta chain) was captured in a study of shared clonotypes between healthy human individuals. Study summary: The study enrolled a couple of women and three men aged 18 to 49.

This clone was counted only a few times. The CDR3 runs to 17 residues. Trimming took 3 bases from V and 0 from J, leaving 17 bases between them. The V gene's germline CDR1 is MNHEY and CDR2 SMNVEV (reference sequence). Assay: immunoSEQ multiplex PCR; the TCRdb copy retains only in-frame clones and omits some. The sample consists of 230,000 or so clones, over 50% of them appearing once. V gene TRBV27 combines with J gene TRBJ1-1; D remains unclear. Sequenced: memory CD4+ T cells sorted from blood. Sample subset: CD45RA-negative fraction. This TCR was recovered from a man aged 25 to 45 in good health. The CDR3 DNA follows: TGTGCCAGCAGTTTTTACGGCTCGGCCGGTATGAACACTGAAGCTTTCTTT. It yields the protein CASSFYGSAGMNTEAFF.